Presented here are 28 T cell receptor beta chains from one specimen sequenced in a study of T-cell memory formation after mild COVID-19. TCRdb passed the 5' RACE reads through MiXCR, listing each CDR3 protein once. The table has about 150,000 distinct CDR3 sequences, 15% to 20% seen once. The specimen was PBMCs or a T cell subset sorted from them (not recorded which). These receptors were obtained from an adult woman who had mild COVID-19 (a few samples of this study predate the infection). Cell type and time point are not known.

V usage is TRBV7-8 and J usage is TRBJ2-3; D unresolved. CDR3 size: 15 residues. V was pared by 0 bases and J by 2 bases, with 9 bases between. Germline CDR1 and CDR2: SGHVS and FQNEAQ. The DNA of the CDR3 is TGTGCCAGCAGCTTAGCCGGCCCCAACACAGATACGCAGTATTTT. It encodes CASSLAGPNTDTQYF.

This clonotype occurred a few times. This chain connects TRBV5-1 to TRBJ2-3; 10 bases line up with TRBD1. Germline V gene lookup returns CDR1 SGHRS and CDR2 YFSETQ. The CDR3 length is 15 residues. V shed 6 bases and J 1 base; nucleotides not matched to a gene: 5. Written as DNA, the CDR3 is TGCGCCAGCAACCCCGGGACAGGGGGCACAGATACGCAGTATTTT. Its translation: CASNPGTGGTDTQYF.

The chain employs TRBV7-2 and TRBJ2-1, with unresolved D. CDR3 length: 12 residues. The germline gives CDR1 SGHTA, CDR2 FQGNSA. Trimming shortened V by 4 bases and J by 8 bases, and 9 bases separated the two germline ends. CDR3 loop: CASSSEWDEQFF. The CDR3 bases are TGTGCCAGCAGCTCGGAATGGGATGAGCAGTTCTTC.

The chain combines TRBV12-3 or TRBV12-4 with TRBJ2-7; tentative D call: TRBD2 (6 bases). The CDR3 has 15 residues. The ends were cut back, 3 bases at V and 4 bases at J, with 16 bases in the middle. Written as DNA, the CDR3 is TGTGCCAGCAGTTTCCCCAGGAGGGCCATATACGAGCAGTACTTC. Its translation: CASSFPRRAIYEQYF.

The chain has TRBV7-9 and TRBJ2-3; D is undetermined. Trimming shortened V by 5 bases and J by 2 bases, and 14 bases separated the two germline ends. Per germline, CDR1 SEHNR and CDR2 FQNEAQ (reference sequence). The CDR3 spans 15 residues. This CDR3 reads CASSATNRATDTQYF. In DNA, the CDR3 is TGTGCCAGCAGCGCCACCAATAGGGCCACAGATACGCAGTATTTT.

In its sample, this clonotype was seen a few times. This chain links TRBV20-1 with TRBJ2-7, with TRBD1 matching 10 bases. The V gene end was trimmed by 4 bases and the J gene end by 3 bases; junction bases not matched to a gene: 3. CDR3 length: 13 amino acids. Germline V gene lookup returns CDR1 DFQATT and CDR2 SNEGSKA (reference sequence). The CDR3 nucleotides are TGCAGTGCTACCCGGGACAGGGGCTACGAGCAGTACTTC. Amino acids: CSATRDRGYEQYF.

This clonotype appeared a few times. The rearrangement uses TRBV18 and TRBJ1-2, with 8 bases that match TRBD1. Per germline, CDR1 KGHSH and CDR2 LQKENI. CDR3 length: 13 residues. The junction had 2 bases not matched to a gene; V was cut back by 3 bases and J by 5 bases. CDR3 loop: CASSPDREYGYTF. The CDR3 nucleotides read TGTGCCAGCTCACCGGACAGGGAATATGGCTACACCTTC.

This chain connects TRBV5-1 to TRBJ1-6, with 7 bases aligning to TRBD1. Germline CDR1 is SGHRS and CDR2 is YFSETQ. This CDR3 has 15 amino acids. The V and J ends lost 2 bases and 9 bases, in that order; junction bases with no gene match: 8. The CDR3 DNA reads TGCGCCAGCAGCTTCGCGTACGCAGGGGGTTCACCCCTCCACTTT. Its translation: CASSFAYAGGSPLHF.

For the CDR3, the DNA is TGCAGCGCCACTAGCGGTAGCTCCTACAATGAGCAGTTCTTC. Translation gives CSATSGSSYNEQFF. J is TRBJ2-1 and V is TRBV29-1; 8 bases align to TRBD2. Looked up from germline, CDR1 is SQVTM and CDR2 is ANQGSEA. The CDR3 length is 14 residues. The trim removed 7 bases at V and 0 bases at J, leaving 5 bases unmatched.

This rearrangement joins TRBV5-1 to TRBJ1-1; 7 bases fit TRBD1. J lost 7 bases, V lost 0 bases, and 9 bases had no gene match. The CDR3 extends over 15 amino acids. Germline V gene sequence: CDR1 SGHRS, CDR2 YFSETQ. The DNA of the CDR3 is TGCGCCAGCAGCTTGGAGGGACAGCCCGGACTTGAAGCTTTCTTT. Translating gives CASSLEGQPGLEAFF.

This clonotype appeared a single time. This chain uses TRBV4-2 with TRBJ2-2; no definite D call. V was clipped by 3 bases and J by 4 bases, with 9 bases between them. Germline V gene data show CDR1 as LGHNA and CDR2 as YNFKEQ. The CDR3 contains 14 residues. The CDR3 reads CASSQASITGELFF. Written as DNA, the CDR3 is TGTGCCAGCAGCCAGGCTTCAATCACCGGGGAGCTGTTTTTT.

The chain carries TRBV11-2 and TRBJ1-2; D possibly corresponds to TRBD1 (6 bases). Germline CDR1 SGHAT, CDR2 FQNNGV. This CDR3 region has 16 residues. V was pared by 5 bases and J by 2 bases, with 18 bases between. DNA of the CDR3: TGTGCCAGCAGCCTTAGAGTAGGAGGGACAAACTATGGCTACACCTTC. This encodes CASSLRVGGTNYGYTF.

A few counts support this clonotype. This rearrangement joins TRBV7-2 to TRBJ1-2; D is perhaps TRBD1 (6 bases). The CDR3 consists of 16 residues. The germline gives CDR1 SGHTA, CDR2 FQGNSA. V gave up 6 bases and J gave up 2 bases, with 19 bases separating them. Here the CDR3 reads CASRVVGGLKNYGYTF. For the CDR3, the DNA is TGTGCCAGCAGGGTGGTTGGGGGGCTCAAGAACTATGGCTACACCTTC.

This clonotype came up a few times. The rearrangement joins TRBV18 to TRBJ1-1, with 8 bases that match TRBD1. The CDR3 loop spans 14 amino acids. The V and J ends lost 3 bases and 4 bases, in that order; junction bases with no gene match: 4. Germline V gives CDR1 KGHSH, CDR2 LQKENI. CDR3 in amino acids: CASSPRTGITEAFF. CDR3 sequence (DNA): TGTGCCAGCTCACCGCGGACAGGGATCACTGAAGCTTTCTTT.

In its sample, this clonotype was seen a few times. The CDR3 protein is CATTPGPSYEQYF. The DNA of the CDR3 is TGTGCCACCACCCCGGGGCCGTCCTACGAGCAGTACTTC. The chain uses TRBV15 and TRBJ2-7; the D gene could be TRBD1 or TRBD2 (5 bases each). The CDR3 loop spans 13 amino acids. Germline CDR1 reads LNHNV; CDR2 reads YYDKDF (reference sequence). Trimming removed 7 bases at V and 1 base at J, with 11 bases between.

The J gene is TRBJ2-5, the V gene TRBV20-1, with D possibly matching TRBD2 (7 bases). This CDR3 region has 15 residues. V was cut by 6 bases and J by 5 bases, with 22 bases left in between. The germline gives CDR1 DFQATT, CDR2 SNEGSKA (reference sequence). The CDR3 bases are TGCAGTGCCCGCCCCCAACGGGGGGCCAGGGAGACCCAGTACTTC. As protein: CSARPQRGARETQYF.

This chain uses TRBV5-1 with TRBJ1-2; 11 nucleotides agree with TRBD1. The V segment lost 4 bases and the J segment 9 bases; nucleotides outside the gene matches: 8. CDR1 is SGHRS and CDR2 is YFSETQ in the germline V gene. The CDR3 is 14 residues long. Here the CDR3 reads CASSQGTGGDRYTF. Written as DNA, the CDR3 is TGCGCCAGCAGCCAGGGGACAGGGGGAGATCGCTACACCTTC.

V and J are TRBV9 and TRBJ2-1; D perhaps matches TRBD1 (5 bases). Germline values: CDR1 SGDLS, CDR2 YYNGEE. There are 15 residues in the CDR3. Trimming shortened V by 4 bases and J by 0 bases, and 11 bases separated the two germline ends. CDR3 region: CASSPQESSYNEQFF. The CDR3 nucleotides read TGTGCCAGCAGCCCACAGGAGAGCTCCTACAATGAGCAGTTCTTC. Together with reference TRBV9 and TRBJ2-1, the CDR3 gives the full variable domain: DSGVTQTPKHLITATGQRVTLRCSPRSGDLSVYWYQQSLDQGLQFLIQYYNGEERAKGNILERFSAQQFPDLHSELNLSSLELGDSALYFCASSPQESSYNEQFFGPGTRLTVL.

This clonotype was observed a few times. V usage is TRBV2 and J usage is TRBJ2-3; D is possibly TRBD2 (6 bases). The length of the CDR3 is 14 residues. Germline V gene sequence: CDR1 SNHLY, CDR2 FYNNEI. Trimming pared 10 bases from V and 0 bases from J, leaving 14 bases between. CDR3 sequence reads: CATKGGPSTDTQYF. CDR3 bases: TGTGCCACGAAGGGAGGTCCTAGCACAGATACGCAGTATTTT.

The V call is TRBV19, the J call TRBJ1-2; maybe TRBD1 (5 bases). V gave up 5 bases and J gave up 5 bases, with 15 bases separating them. The CDR3 spans 14 residues. CDR1 LNHDA and CDR2 SQIVND come from the germline V gene (reference sequence). DNA for the CDR3: TGTGCCAGTAGTGGGGGGACTCGCAATTATGGCTACACCTTC. Protein sequence: CASSGGTRNYGYTF.

V is TRBV20-1 and J is TRBJ2-1; TRBD2 aligns across 12 bases. The J segment lost 8 bases and the V segment lost 3 bases, leaving 8 bases of the junction unmatched. The V gene's germline CDR1 is DFQATT and CDR2 SNEGSKA (reference sequence). This CDR3 is 15 amino acids long. The CDR3 nucleotides read TGCAGTGCTAGGGGCACTAGCGGGAGGCGAGATGAGCAGTTCTTC. Amino acids: CSARGTSGRRDEQFF.

This clonotype was observed a few times. The chain uses TRBV9 and TRBJ2-5; 8 nucleotides align to TRBD1. This CDR3 is 13 amino acids long. Germline V CDR1 and CDR2: SGDLS, YYNGEE. Trimming removed 8 bases from V and 3 bases from J; junction bases left unmatched: 6. CDR3 nucleotides: TGTGCCAGTTCGACAGGGGCTAAAGAGACCCAGTACTTC. This sequence encodes CASSTGAKETQYF.

This clonotype showed up just a few times. The chain links TRBV9 to TRBJ2-2; D gene unclear. The ends were cut back, 0 bases at V and 8 bases at J, with 14 bases in the middle. This CDR3 region has 15 residues. CDR1 and CDR2 (germline): SGDLS, YYNGEE. The CDR3 DNA sequence: TGTGCCAGCAGCGTAGCTACAGTCGTGGCGGGGGAGCTGTTTTTT. It encodes CASSVATVVAGELFF. Complete variable domain (other parts from reference TRBV9 and TRBJ2-2): DSGVTQTPKHLITATGQRVTLRCSPRSGDLSVYWYQQSLDQGLQFLIQYYNGEERAKGNILERFSAQQFPDLHSELNLSSLELGDSALYFCASSVATVVAGELFFGEGSRLTVL.

The table lists this clonotype with a few counts. The rearrangement uses TRBV5-1 and TRBJ1-1, with D unclear. This CDR3 comprises 12 residues. Germline assignment: CDR1 SGHRS and CDR2 YFSETQ. Deletions cut 4 bases from V and 5 bases from J, with 9 bases between. CDR3 loop: CASSAEGTEAFF. The CDR3 DNA sequence: TGCGCCAGCAGCGCCGAAGGGACTGAAGCTTTCTTT.

The chain links TRBV3-1 to TRBJ2-7; the D gene is possibly TRBD1 (6 bases). With 4 bases removed from V and 3 bases from J, the gap between germline ends came to 16 bases. The CDR3 runs to 15 residues. Germline values: CDR1 LGHDT, CDR2 YNNKEL (reference sequence). CDR3 in DNA: TGTGCCAGCAGCCTGACTCCGGGACACAGCTACGAGCAGTACTTC. It specifies CASSLTPGHSYEQYF.

This clonotype was picked up a small number of times. The chain has TRBV20-1 and TRBJ2-2; 7 nucleotides agree with TRBD2. V lost 6 bases and J lost 3; bases outside the gene matches: 16. The CDR3 contains 17 residues. Germline V gene data show CDR1 as DFQATT and CDR2 as SNEGSKA (reference sequence). The CDR3 DNA sequence: TGCAGTGCCCGAACCACATCTCTAGCGGCCTACACCGGGGAGCTGTTTTTT. Translating gives CSARTTSLAAYTGELFF.

This clonotype appeared many times. This chain uses TRBV30 with TRBJ2-4; 8 bases map to TRBD2. CDR1 GTSNPN and CDR2 SVGIG come from the germline V gene (reference sequence). CDR3 length: 12 residues. The V segment lost 0 bases and the J segment 8 bases; nucleotides outside the gene matches: 0. The CDR3 protein is CAWSVSGDIQYF. CDR3 coding DNA: TGTGCCTGGAGTGTTAGCGGGGACATTCAGTACTTC. The full variable domain, completed using reference TRBV30 and TRBJ2-4, is SQTIHQWPATLVQPVGSPLSLECTVEGTSNPNLYWYRQAAGRGLQLLFYSVGIGQISSEVPQNLSASRPQDRQFILSSKKLLLSDSGFYLCAWSVSGDIQYFGAGTRLSVL.

This chain connects TRBV5-1 to TRBJ2-4; a weak D match, TRBD1 (5 bases). V dropped 2 bases and J dropped 4 bases, with 7 bases sitting between them. The germline CDR1 and CDR2 sequences are SGHRS and YFSETQ. The CDR3 totals 13 residues. CDR3 sequence: CASSFDRKNIQYF. CDR3 DNA: TGCGCCAGCAGCTTTGACAGAAAAAACATTCAGTACTTC. Full variable domain (missing parts from reference TRBV5-1 and TRBJ2-4): KAGVTQTPRYLIKTRGQQVTLSCSPISGHRSVSWYQQTPGQGLQFLFEYFSETQRNKGNFPGRFSGRQFSNSRSEMNVSTLELGDSALYLCASSFDRKNIQYFGAGTRLSVL.